This paragraph reports one TCR beta chain. The antigen is unknown. Trimming removed 3 bases from V and 1 base from J, with 13 bases in between. The length of the CDR3 is 15 residues. CDR1 and CDR2 (germline): MNHEY, SVGAGI. The sample is drawn from a study of T cells in Graves' hyperthyroidism and ophthalmopathy. Study-level findings and limits: Blood samples included most of the expanded thyroid clonotypes exceeding 0.001.

Amplification of TCR beta CDR3 regions was performed using RNA transcripts as template. An initial round of RT-PCR targeting the TCR CDR3 relied on the HTBI primer set. TCRdb reprocessed the multiplex PCR reads via MiXCR and lists one record per CDR3 protein. Of approximately 500,000 distinct CDR3 sequences listed, under 60% were seen once; the top ten hold more than 7%. Clinical symptoms, serum thyroxine, TRAb, thyroid ultrasound and orbital computed tomography established diagnosis. What was sequenced was peripheral blood or thyroid tissue (not recorded which). This receptor was obtained from a young woman with Graves' hyperthyroidism. The chain links TRBV6-5 to TRBJ2-7; D is possibly TRBD1 (6 bases). DNA for the CDR3: TGTGCCAGCAGTTATGCCGGGACATTTTCCTACGAGCAGTACTTC. Translated: CASSYAGTFSYEQYF.